The rows below give T cell receptor beta chains drawn from one sample of a study of shared clonotypes between healthy human individuals. The protocol was immunoSEQ multiplex PCR, while the TCRdb copy is restricted to in-frame clones and leaves out a portion. Of about half a million clones in the sample, around 79% were seen once. The sequencing input was PBMCs. All receptors come from a woman in her 40s in good health. Some clones in this sample may be carry-over from other donors' samples. CDR3s include the opening cysteine and the closing phenylalanine or tryptophan. D genes are given only for firm matches. For some rows the clone size is stated as once, few or many, or as a class when expanded; others skip it.

cdr3_aa: CASSFSYNEQFF
cdr3_nt: TGTGCCAGCAGCTTCTCCTACAATGAGCAGTTCTTC
d_call: -
j_call: TRBJ2-1
v_call: TRBV7-9
clone_size: -

cdr3_aa: CASSLGAGRGNEKLFF
cdr3_nt: TGTGCCAGCAGCTTAGGGGCAGGGAGGGGCAATGAAAAACTGTTTTTT
d_call: -
j_call: TRBJ1-4
v_call: TRBV7-2
clone_size: few

cdr3_aa: CASSLRTSGRASYNEQFF
cdr3_nt: TGTGCCAGCAGCTTACGGACTAGCGGGAGGGCCTCCTACAATGAGCAGTTCTTC
d_call: TRBD2
j_call: TRBJ2-1
v_call: TRBV7-6
clone_size: -

cdr3_aa: CASSSMAGANVLTF
cdr3_nt: TGTGCCAGCTCGTCGATGGCTGGGGCCAACGTCCTGACTTTC
d_call: -
j_call: TRBJ2-6
v_call: TRBV18
clone_size: once

cdr3_aa: CASSLGGGPTQETQYF
cdr3_nt: TGTGCCAGCAGCTTAGGGGGGGGGCCCACCCAAGAGACCCAGTACTTC
d_call: -
j_call: TRBJ2-5
v_call: TRBV7-2
clone_size: -

cdr3_aa: CASSDGGNTEAFF
cdr3_nt: TGTGCCAGCTCTGACGGGGGGAACACTGAAGCTTTCTTT
d_call: -
j_call: TRBJ1-1
v_call: TRBV18
clone_size: -

cdr3_aa: CASTGLAGSYEQYF
cdr3_nt: TGTGCCAGCACCGGACTAGCGGGGTCCTACGAGCAGTACTTC
d_call: TRBD2
j_call: TRBJ2-7
v_call: TRBV28
clone_size: once

cdr3_aa: CASSSWTQETQYF
cdr3_nt: TGTGCCAGCAGCTCTTGGACCCAAGAGACCCAGTACTTC
d_call: -
j_call: TRBJ2-5
v_call: TRBV11-2
clone_size: few

cdr3_aa: CASSASPGTNEKLFF
cdr3_nt: TGCGCCAGCAGCGCCAGTCCGGGCACTAATGAAAAACTGTTTTTT
d_call: -
j_call: TRBJ1-4
v_call: TRBV5-1
clone_size: many

cdr3_aa: CASSLLGLGSYNEQFF
cdr3_nt: TGCGCCAGCAGCTTGCTGGGACTAGGGTCCTACAATGAGCAGTTCTTC
d_call: TRBD2
j_call: TRBJ2-1
v_call: TRBV5-1
clone_size: -

cdr3_aa: CASSTKFGQQETQYF
cdr3_nt: TGTGCCAGCAGCACCAAGTTCGGACAGCAAGAGACCCAGTACTTC
d_call: -
j_call: TRBJ2-5
v_call: TRBV5-4
clone_size: -

cdr3_aa: CASSLTPGLAGGNTGELFF
cdr3_nt: TGTGCCAGCAGCTTGACTCCGGGACTAGCGGGAGGGAACACCGGGGAGCTGTTTTTT
d_call: TRBD2
j_call: TRBJ2-2
v_call: TRBV7-3
clone_size: -

cdr3_aa: CASSPKETGVYAFF
cdr3_nt: TGTGCCAGCTCCCCCAAGGAGACAGGGGTCTACGCTTTCTTT
d_call: TRBD1
j_call: TRBJ1-1
v_call: TRBV18
clone_size: -

cdr3_aa: CARGHSKNIQYF
cdr3_nt: TGCGCCAGAGGACACTCCAAAAACATTCAGTACTTC
d_call: -
j_call: TRBJ2-4
v_call: TRBV10-1
clone_size: -

cdr3_aa: CATSRGLAGVSGANVLTF
cdr3_nt: TGTGCCACCAGCAGAGGACTAGCGGGAGTGTCTGGGGCCAACGTCCTGACTTTC
d_call: TRBD2
j_call: TRBJ2-6
v_call: TRBV15
clone_size: -

cdr3_aa: CASSLGKYGYTF
cdr3_nt: TGTGCCAGCAGTTTAGGAAAATATGGCTACACCTTC
d_call: -
j_call: TRBJ1-2
v_call: TRBV28
clone_size: -

cdr3_aa: CASSAGPTGELFF
cdr3_nt: TGTGCCAGCAGTGCCGGTCCCACCGGGGAGCTGTTTTTT
d_call: -
j_call: TRBJ2-2
v_call: TRBV6-4
clone_size: many

cdr3_aa: CASSFPTDGYTF
cdr3_nt: TGTGCCAGCAGTTTCCCGACTGATGGCTACACCTTC
d_call: -
j_call: TRBJ1-2
v_call: TRBV27
clone_size: -

cdr3_aa: CASSQGTVYEQYF
cdr3_nt: TGCGCCAGCAGCCAAGGGACAGTCTACGAGCAGTACTTC
d_call: TRBD1
j_call: TRBJ2-7
v_call: TRBV5-1
clone_size: -

cdr3_aa: CASSKGGASGSHEQFF
cdr3_nt: TGTGCCAGCAGTAAAGGGGGGGCTAGCGGGAGTCATGAGCAGTTCTTC
d_call: -
j_call: TRBJ2-1
v_call: TRBV21-1
clone_size: -

cdr3_aa: CASSLEVGQAGF
cdr3_nt: TGTGCCAGCAGCTTAGAAGTTGGACAGGCCGGCTTC
d_call: TRBD1
j_call: TRBJ1-2
v_call: TRBV7-9
clone_size: -

cdr3_aa: CASSPLVVNPSGNTIYF
cdr3_nt: TGTGCCAGCTCACCACTGGTCGTAAACCCTTCTGGAAACACCATATATTTT
d_call: -
j_call: TRBJ1-3
v_call: TRBV18
clone_size: -

cdr3_aa: CASSLEGLAGAPTDTQYF
cdr3_nt: TGTGCCAGCAGCTTAGAGGGACTAGCGGGAGCCCCCACAGATACGCAGTATTTT
d_call: TRBD2
j_call: TRBJ2-3
v_call: TRBV7-2
clone_size: few

cdr3_aa: CASSASGTGPLGETQYF
cdr3_nt: TGTGCCAGCAGCGCGTCCGGGACAGGGCCCCTAGGGGAGACCCAGTACTTC
d_call: TRBD1
j_call: TRBJ2-5
v_call: TRBV5-6
clone_size: -

cdr3_aa: CASSQGAGGPYGYTF
cdr3_nt: TGCGCCAGCAGCCAAGGCGCGGGCGGGCCCTATGGCTACACCTTC
d_call: -
j_call: TRBJ1-2
v_call: TRBV4-1
clone_size: -

cdr3_aa: CASSPAGSPTIAFF
cdr3_nt: TGTGCCAGCTCACCGGCCGGTAGTCCCACGATAGCTTTCTTT
d_call: -
j_call: TRBJ1-1
v_call: TRBV18
clone_size: -

cdr3_aa: CASSTTGDPATNEKLFF
cdr3_nt: TGTGCCAGCAGCACGACAGGGGACCCTGCAACTAATGAAAAACTGTTTTTT
d_call: TRBD1
j_call: TRBJ1-4
v_call: TRBV11-2
clone_size: -

cdr3_aa: CASSQDRANTEAFF
cdr3_nt: TGTGCCAGCAGCCAGGACAGGGCGAACACTGAAGCTTTCTTT
d_call: TRBD1
j_call: TRBJ1-1
v_call: TRBV7-2
clone_size: -

cdr3_aa: CASSWAPRSDTQYF
cdr3_nt: TGTGCCAGCAGCTGGGCCCCTCGGTCGGATACGCAGTATTTT
d_call: -
j_call: TRBJ2-3
v_call: TRBV5-4
clone_size: -

cdr3_aa: CASSLQVDTEAFF
cdr3_nt: TGTGCCAGCAGCTTACAGGTGGACACTGAAGCTTTCTTT
d_call: -
j_call: TRBJ1-1
v_call: TRBV7-9
clone_size: -

cdr3_aa: CSVERWGETQYF
cdr3_nt: TGCAGCGTTGAGCGGTGGGGAGAGACCCAGTACTTC
d_call: -
j_call: TRBJ2-5
v_call: TRBV29-1
clone_size: -

cdr3_aa: CASSPLHFTGELFF
cdr3_nt: TGTGCCAGCAGCCCATTACACTTCACCGGGGAGCTGTTTTTT
d_call: -
j_call: TRBJ2-2
v_call: TRBV11-2
clone_size: -